Listed below are T cell receptor beta chains from one sample, sequenced in a study of blood T cell repertoires in COVID-19. Some clones are missing from TCRdb's copy, which holds only in-frame ones; the method was immunoSEQ multiplex PCR. Among a few hundred thousand clones listed, approximately 90% were seen once. Material for sequencing was peripheral blood. The source is a woman in her sixties or seventies with acute or convalescent COVID-19. The CDR3 runs from the conserved cysteine through the conserved F or W. The order of the fields is V gene, D gene, J gene, clone size, CDR3 protein, CDR3 DNA. A D gene is named only where the DNA matches it firmly. For some rows the clone size is stated as once, few or many, or as a class when expanded; others skip it.

TRBV24-1	TRBD1	TRBJ1-4	.	CATSDPTGGTNEKLFF	TGTGCCACCAGTGACCCTACAGGGGGAACTAATGAAAAACTGTTTTTT
TRBV5-1	.	TRBJ1-5	.	CASSLDGADQPQHF	TGCGCCAGCAGCTTGGATGGGGCGGATCAGCCCCAGCATTTT
TRBV10-3	TRBD2	TRBJ2-2	.	CAISEFRLAGTNTGELFF	TGTGCCATCAGTGAGTTCCGACTAGCGGGAACTAACACCGGGGAGCTGTTTTTT
TRBV2	TRBD1	TRBJ1-5	.	CASSGPGTVNNQPQHF	TGTGCCAGCAGCGGGCCGGGGACAGTCAACAATCAGCCCCAGCATTTT
TRBV6-1	TRBD1	TRBJ1-2	.	CASSVTGTGAPPNYGYTF	TGTGCCAGCAGTGTAACCGGGACAGGGGCTCCACCGAACTATGGCTACACCTTC
TRBV4-3	TRBD1	TRBJ1-1	.	CASSQVEQGAEAFF	TGCGCCAGCAGCCAAGTTGAACAGGGGGCCGAAGCTTTCTTT
TRBV10-2	TRBD2	TRBJ2-1	.	CASRSRTSGSNEQFF	TGCGCCAGCAGATCCCGGACTAGCGGGAGTAATGAGCAGTTCTTC
TRBV5-1	.	TRBJ2-5	.	CASSRGQETQYF	TGCGCCAGCAGCCGGGGACAAGAGACCCAGTACTTC
TRBV28	TRBD1	TRBJ1-3	.	CASREMGQGRNTIYF	TGTGCCAGCAGAGAAATGGGACAGGGCAGAAACACCATATATTTT
TRBV6-2/TRBV6-3	TRBD1	TRBJ2-1	.	CASSLSDRNNEQFF	TGTGCCAGCAGTCTATCGGACAGGAACAATGAGCAGTTCTTC
TRBV28	TRBD1	TRBJ1-1	.	CASWVQGWNTEAFF	TGTGCCAGCTGGGTACAGGGGTGGAACACTGAAGCTTTCTTT
TRBV10-3	TRBD1	TRBJ2-3	.	CAISVEGARDTQYF	TGTGCCATCAGTGTCGAGGGGGCCAGAGATACGCAGTATTTT
TRBV5-1	TRBD1	TRBJ1-2	.	CASSTDRDGYTF	TGCGCCAGCAGCACGGACAGGGATGGCTACACCTTC
TRBV18	.	TRBJ1-1	.	CASSPKTHTGMNTEAFF	TGTGCCAGCTCACCTAAAACGCACACAGGGATGAACACTGAAGCTTTCTTT
TRBV15	TRBD1	TRBJ2-7	.	CATSREDRGDYEQYF	TGTGCCACCAGCAGAGAAGACAGGGGCGACTACGAGCAGTACTTC
TRBV6-6	TRBD2	TRBJ2-1	.	CASRLLAGGPYEQFF	TGTGCCAGCAGACTACTAGCGGGGGGGCCCTATGAGCAGTTCTTC
TRBV3-1/TRBV3-2	TRBD2	TRBJ2-7	.	CASSQEGTSGSHEQYF	TGTGCCAGCAGCCAAGAGGGGACTAGCGGGAGCCACGAGCAGTACTTC
TRBV27	TRBD1	TRBJ1-2	.	CASRRDRNYGYTF	TGTGCCAGCAGGAGGGACAGAAACTATGGCTACACCTTC
TRBV7-2	TRBD2	TRBJ2-5	.	CASRLAGETQYF	TGTGCCAGCAGACTAGCGGGAGAGACCCAGTACTTC
TRBV28	.	TRBJ2-7	.	CASSPPISGPAYEQYF	TGTGCCAGCAGCCCCCCCATTTCAGGGCCTGCCTACGAGCAGTACTTC
TRBV4-3	.	TRBJ1-1	once	CASSQDQLGRTEAFF	TGCGCCAGCAGCCAAGATCAGTTGGGGCGGACTGAAGCTTTCTTT
TRBV11-2	.	TRBJ2-1	.	CASSLEEGTTYYDEQFF	TGTGCCAGCAGCTTAGAGGAGGGCACTACGTATTACGATGAGCAGTTCTTC
TRBV7-2	.	TRBJ2-5	.	CASSLDDIGTQYF	TGTGCCAGCAGCTTAGATGATATCGGGACCCAGTACTTC
TRBV6-5	TRBD2	TRBJ2-2	once	CASSYLGLASTGELFF	TGTGCCAGCAGTTACCTGGGACTAGCTTCCACCGGGGAGCTGTTTTTT
TRBV18	.	TRBJ1-6	.	CASSPRESSYNSPLHF	TGTGCCAGCTCACCAAGGGAGAGCTCCTATAATTCACCCCTCCACTTT
TRBV5-4	.	TRBJ1-2	.	CASSLPALYGYTF	TGTGCCAGCAGCTTGCCAGCGCTTTATGGCTACACCTTC
TRBV7-7	TRBD1	TRBJ2-5	.	CASSLGQGAGETQYF	TGTGCCAGCAGCTTAGGACAGGGGGCCGGGGAGACCCAGTACTTC
TRBV15	.	TRBJ2-5	.	CATKQVTPRETQYF	TGTGCCACTAAACAGGTAACCCCTAGGGAGACCCAGTACTTC
TRBV27	.	TRBJ2-3	.	CASSLGSADTQYF	TGTGCCAGCAGCCTGGGCTCCGCGGATACGCAGTATTTT
TRBV5-4	.	TRBJ1-2	.	CASSLRREEVYGYTF	TGTGCCAGCAGCTTGCGCAGGGAGGAGGTCTATGGCTACACCTTC
TRBV3-1/TRBV3-2	.	TRBJ2-2	.	CASSQVPQGANTGELFF	TGTGCCAGCAGCCAAGTCCCACAGGGAGCGAACACCGGGGAGCTGTTTTTT
TRBV3-1/TRBV3-2	.	TRBJ2-3	.	CASSPLSVSDTQYF	TGTGCCAGCAGCCCACTTAGCGTGTCAGATACGCAGTATTTT
TRBV19	.	TRBJ1-1	few	CASSMDTTGFRTEAFF	TGTGCCAGTAGTATGGATACTACAGGGTTTCGAACTGAAGCTTTCTTT
TRBV10-3	TRBD1	TRBJ1-1	.	CAISLTGAQNTEAFF	TGTGCCATCAGCTTGACAGGGGCGCAGAACACTGAAGCTTTCTTT
TRBV19	.	TRBJ1-5	.	CASTLTPRVSNQPQHF	TGTGCCAGTACCCTAACCCCCCGGGTTAGCAATCAGCCCCAGCATTTT
TRBV28	TRBD1	TRBJ1-2	few	CASRNPTGRGYTF	TGTGCCAGCAGAAACCCGACAGGGCGGGGCTACACCTTC
TRBV7-2	.	TRBJ2-5	few	CASSLVPGQETQYF	TGTGCCAGCAGCTTAGTTCCAGGTCAAGAGACCCAGTACTTC
TRBV6-4	TRBD2	TRBJ2-7	.	CASSEWTSGRSRYEQYF	TGTGCCAGCAGTGAATGGACTAGCGGGAGATCAAGATACGAGCAGTACTTC
TRBV6-5	.	TRBJ1-5	once	CASSYSYPVNQPQHF	TGTGCCAGCAGTTACTCGTATCCAGTCAATCAGCCCCAGCATTTT
TRBV7-9	.	TRBJ1-1	.	CASSPRTRLGGMNTEAFF	TGTGCCAGCAGCCCTAGGACACGTTTAGGTGGGATGAACACTGAAGCTTTCTTT
TRBV5-6	.	TRBJ2-7	.	CASSSSDRFYEQYF	TGTGCCAGCAGCTCCTCGGACAGATTCTACGAGCAGTACTTC
TRBV7-9	TRBD1	TRBJ2-7	.	CASSSGGSSYEQYF	TGTGCCAGTTCTTCAGGGGGTAGCTCCTACGAGCAGTACTTC
TRBV5-1	.	TRBJ2-1	.	CASSLGESSYNEQFF	TGCGCCAGCAGCTTAGGAGAGAGCTCCTACAATGAGCAGTTCTTC
TRBV7-7	TRBD1	TRBJ1-3	.	CASSADRGNTIYF	TGTGCTAGCAGCGCCGACAGGGGGAACACCATATATTTT
TRBV7-3	TRBD1	TRBJ2-1	.	CASSSGTGPGSYNEQFF	TGTGCCAGCAGCTCAGGGACAGGGCCAGGGAGTTACAATGAGCAGTTCTTC
TRBV9	TRBD2	TRBJ2-7	.	CASSEGLESYEQYF	TGTGCCAGCAGCGAGGGACTAGAGTCCTACGAGCAGTACTTC
TRBV7-8	.	TRBJ2-7	.	CASSLRRERGYEQYF	TGTGCCAGCAGCCTCCGCCGGGAGAGGGGCTACGAGCAGTACTTC
TRBV6-2/TRBV6-3	TRBD2	TRBJ2-5	.	CASSPTSGGLTQYF	TGTGCCAGCAGCCCGACTAGCGGGGGCCTCACCCAGTACTTC
TRBV6-5	.	TRBJ2-7	.	CASSLTSGTSYEQYF	TGTGCCAGCAGTCTAACCTCCGGGACTTCCTACGAGCAGTACTTC
TRBV2	TRBD1	TRBJ1-2	few	CASTGTGIARDGYTF	TGTGCCAGTACCGGGACAGGCATCGCAAGAGATGGCTACACCTTC
TRBV9	TRBD2	TRBJ2-3	.	CASSPRLAGTTDTQYF	TGTGCCAGCAGCCCCAGACTAGCGGGTACAACAGATACGCAGTATTTT
TRBV30	TRBD1	TRBJ1-6	.	CAWNNRGRNSPLHF	TGTGCCTGGAACAACAGGGGGCGTAATTCACCCCTCCACTTT
TRBV2	.	TRBJ1-4	few	CASSVRDGNEKLFF	TGTGCCAGCAGTGTCAGAGACGGGAATGAAAAACTGTTTTTT
TRBV19	.	TRBJ2-7	.	CASTGIAYEQYF	TGTGCCAGCACCGGGATTGCCTACGAGCAGTACTTC
TRBV4-2	.	TRBJ1-1	.	CASSPPGGKNTEAFF	TGTGCCAGCAGCCCCCCCGGCGGGAAGAACACTGAAGCTTTCTTT
TRBV19	TRBD1	TRBJ2-2	.	CASSILRGKFFAGELFF	TGTGCCAGTAGTATTCTCAGGGGGAAGTTTTTCGCCGGGGAGCTGTTTTTT
TRBV7-3	TRBD2	TRBJ2-3	.	CASSLFLAGGRGDTQYF	TGTGCCAGCAGCTTATTCCTAGCGGGAGGCCGGGGAGATACGCAGTATTTT
TRBV7-2	.	TRBJ2-2	.	CASNHDSYGGELFF	TGTGCCAGCAACCACGACTCGTACGGCGGGGAGCTGTTTTTT
TRBV19	.	TRBJ1-5	.	CASSPRRVPKSNQPQHF	TGTGCCAGTAGTCCCCGGAGAGTTCCAAAAAGCAATCAGCCCCAGCATTTT